The 4 T cell receptor beta chains in this list originate from one sample, sequenced in a study of blood T cells in healthy people across ages. Sample-barcoded 5' priming and a J-beta primer mix drove a second PCR of roughly 6 to 12 cycles. TCRdb ran MiXCR on the 5' RACE reads and lists one entry per CDR3 protein. The sample has over 1.5 million distinct CDR3 sequences; 49% are singletons. Sequenced sample: blood. The receptor set was obtained from a woman in her 40s in good health.

The chain has TRBV20-1 and TRBJ2-5, with 7 nucleotides matching TRBD2. Per germline, CDR1 DFQATT and CDR2 SNEGSKA (reference sequence). This CDR3 is 14 amino acids long. After removal of 5 bases from V and 1 base from J, the junction contained 7 bases not matched to a gene. The CDR3 DNA sequence: TGCAGTGCTTTACCGGGACTAACCCAAGAGACCCAGTACTTC. Translation gives CSALPGLTQETQYF.

The chain recombines TRBV24-1 with TRBJ1-2, with 8 positions matching TRBD1. Germline V gene lookup returns CDR1 KGHDR and CDR2 SFDVKD. Losses at the gene ends were 4 bases for V and 2 bases for J; bases not matched to a gene: 2. The CDR3 extends over 14 amino acids. The CDR3 DNA reads as TGTGCCACCAGTGAGGGACAGGTCAACTATGGCTACACCTTC. Its protein product is CATSEGQVNYGYTF.

This clonotype was picked up a small number of times. The CDR3 sequence is CALEGGGLYTDTQYF. CDR3 nucleotide sequence: TGTGCCCTCGAAGGCGGGGGACTCTACACAGATACGCAGTATTTT. The J gene is TRBJ2-3, the V gene TRBV2; 7 nucleotides align to TRBD2. Trimming at V came to 11 bases and at J to 2 bases, leaving 13 bases not matched to a gene. The CDR3 has 15 residues. Germline assignment: CDR1 SNHLY and CDR2 FYNNEI.

The genes are TRBV20-1 and TRBJ2-1; D gene uncertain. Trimming removed 4 bases at V and 0 bases at J, with 25 bases between. Germline V CDR1 and CDR2: DFQATT, SNEGSKA (reference sequence). The CDR3 runs 19 residues. This CDR3 is CSAIPRAATSESSYNEQFF. In nucleotides, the CDR3 is TGCAGTGCTATCCCCCGGGCAGCCACATCCGAGAGCTCCTACAATGAGCAGTTCTTC.